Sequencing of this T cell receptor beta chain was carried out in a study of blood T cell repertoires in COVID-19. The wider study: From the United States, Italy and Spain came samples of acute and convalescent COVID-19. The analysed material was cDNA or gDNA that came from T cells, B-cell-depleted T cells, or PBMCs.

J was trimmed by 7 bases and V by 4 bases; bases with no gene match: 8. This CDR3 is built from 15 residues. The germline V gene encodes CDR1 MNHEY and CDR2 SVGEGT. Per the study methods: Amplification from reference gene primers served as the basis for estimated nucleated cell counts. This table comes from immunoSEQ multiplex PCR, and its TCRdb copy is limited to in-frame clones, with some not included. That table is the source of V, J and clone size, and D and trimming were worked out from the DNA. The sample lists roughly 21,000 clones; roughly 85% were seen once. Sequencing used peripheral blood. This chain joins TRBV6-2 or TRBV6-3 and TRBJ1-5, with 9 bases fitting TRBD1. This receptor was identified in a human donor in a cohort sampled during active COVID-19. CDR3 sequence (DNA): TGTGCCAGCAGTTCAGAAGACAGGGGGAGGCAGCCCCAGCATTTT. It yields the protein CASSSEDRGRQPQHF.